This TCR beta chain was sequenced for a study of cytomegalovirus exposure and HLA in healthy donors. The PCR employed 60 Vbeta primers together with 13 Jbeta primers. Assay: immunoSEQ multiplex PCR; the TCRdb copy retains only in-frame clones and omits some. Here the sample spans 150,000 to 180,000 clones, around 75% being singletons. Trimming shortened V by 5 bases and J by 0 bases, and 15 bases separated the two germline ends. CDR1 and CDR2 (germline): MNHEY, SMNVEV (reference sequence). The CDR3 has 16 amino acids. This receptor was identified in a man younger than 40 in good health and CMV-seropositive. The chain combines TRBV27 with TRBJ2-3; no clear D gene. What was sequenced was PBMCs. The CDR3 loop reads CASSRITLASTDTQYF. Written as DNA, the CDR3 is TGTGCCAGCAGTCGCATCACCTTAGCTAGCACAGATACGCAGTATTTT.